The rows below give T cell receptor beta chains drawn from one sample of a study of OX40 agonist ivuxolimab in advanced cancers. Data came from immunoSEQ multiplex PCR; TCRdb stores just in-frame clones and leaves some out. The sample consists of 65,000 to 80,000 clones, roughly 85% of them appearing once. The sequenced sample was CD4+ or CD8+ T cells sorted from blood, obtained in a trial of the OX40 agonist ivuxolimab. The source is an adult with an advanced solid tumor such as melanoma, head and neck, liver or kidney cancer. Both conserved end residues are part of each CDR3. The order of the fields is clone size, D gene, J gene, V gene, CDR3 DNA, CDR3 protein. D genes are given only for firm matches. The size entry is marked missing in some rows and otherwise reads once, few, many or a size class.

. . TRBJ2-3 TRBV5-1 TGCGCCAGCAGGGGTGAACGAGCGGGTATTAGCACAGATACGCAGTATTTT CASRGERAGISTDTQYF
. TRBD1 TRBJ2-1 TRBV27 TGTGCCAGCACCCCCAACAGGGGAATGATAGATGAGCAGTTCTTC CASTPNRGMIDEQFF
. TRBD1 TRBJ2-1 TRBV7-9 TGTGCCAGCAGCTTAGCGAGGGGGACAGTACACAATGAGCAGTTCTTC CASSLARGTVHNEQFF
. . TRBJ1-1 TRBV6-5 TGTGCCAGCAGTCCGCAAGGGACCGCGAACACTGAAGCTTTCTTT CASSPQGTANTEAFF
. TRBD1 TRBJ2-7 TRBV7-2 TGTGCCAGCAGCGCCCGGGACAGGGGCGAGCAGTACTTC CASSARDRGEQYF
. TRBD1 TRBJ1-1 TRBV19 TGTGCCAGCGTCGGACAGGGCTTCTCTGAAGCTTTCTTT CASVGQGFSEAFF
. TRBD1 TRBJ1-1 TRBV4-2 TGTGCCAGCAGCTTGGACAGGGGGGTGACTGAAGCTTTCTTT CASSLDRGVTEAFF
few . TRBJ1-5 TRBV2 TGTGCCAGCAGTGAAGCGGGGGGTTCCCAGCCCCAGCATTTT CASSEAGGSQPQHF
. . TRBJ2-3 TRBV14 TGTGCCAGCAGCCAGGCCCCCGCAGATACGCAGTATTTT CASSQAPADTQYF
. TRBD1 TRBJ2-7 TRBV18 TGTGCCAGCTCACCGGGGACAGGCCCGAGGGAGCAGTACTTC CASSPGTGPREQYF
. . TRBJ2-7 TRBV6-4 TGTGCCAGCAGTGACCGGGGGGCCCAGGAATACGAGCAGTACTTC CASSDRGAQEYEQYF
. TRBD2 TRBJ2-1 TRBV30 TGTGCCTGGAGTAGCGGGAGTACGGATGAGCAGTTCTTC CAWSSGSTDEQFF
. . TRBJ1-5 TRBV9 TGTGCCAGCAGCGTAGCTGGACAATTAAATCAGCCCCAGCATTTT CASSVAGQLNQPQHF
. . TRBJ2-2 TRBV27 TGTGCCAGCAGTACGCGGGACGCCACCGGGGAGCTGTTTTTT CASSTRDATGELFF
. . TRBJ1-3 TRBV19 TGTGCCAGTAGTATATACCCCTCGGAGGTTCGGAACACCATATATTTT CASSIYPSEVRNTIYF
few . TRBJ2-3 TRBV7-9 TGTGCCAGCAGAGGAAATGGCGCGACAGATACGCAGTATTTT CASRGNGATDTQYF
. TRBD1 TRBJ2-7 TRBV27 TGTGCCAGCAGTTGGGCCGGGACAGCAGCCTACGAGCAGTACTTC CASSWAGTAAYEQYF
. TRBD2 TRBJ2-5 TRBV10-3 TGTGCCATCAGCTTAGCGGGGGGGGCCCAAGAGACCCAGTACTTC CAISLAGGAQETQYF
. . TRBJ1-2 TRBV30 TGTGCCTGGAGCCCCGGGCGGATCGTAGCTAACTATGGCTACACCTTC CAWSPGRIVANYGYTF
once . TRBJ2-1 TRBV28 TGTGCCAGCAGTTTCCCCCCCAGGAACAATGAGCAGTTCTTC CASSFPPRNNEQFF
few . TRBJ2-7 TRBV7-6 TGTGCCAGCAGCTCCAACGAGGGAATAGAGCAGTACTTC CASSSNEGIEQYF
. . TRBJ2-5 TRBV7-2 TGTGCCAGCAGCTTAGCCTTATTAGGGCAGGTGCGTTTGGGAGAGACCCAGTACTTC CASSLALLGQVRLGETQYF
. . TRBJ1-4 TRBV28 TGTGCCAGCAGTACCCGTCAGGGGAGAACTAATGAAAAACTGTTTTTT CASSTRQGRTNEKLFF
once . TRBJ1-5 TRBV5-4 TGTGCCAGCAGCTTGGACGGGGGAGGGGGTCAGCCCCAGCATTTT CASSLDGGGGQPQHF
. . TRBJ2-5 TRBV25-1 TGTGCCAGCAGTCCCGGGGGAGCCCAAGAGACCCAGTACTTC CASSPGGAQETQYF
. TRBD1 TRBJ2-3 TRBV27 TGTGCCAGGACCGTAGGGACAGGGGAATTCGATACGCAGTATTTT CARTVGTGEFDTQYF
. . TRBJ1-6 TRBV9 TGTGCCAGCAGCGTAAACGACGGTAATAATTCACCCCTCCACTTT CASSVNDGNNSPLHF
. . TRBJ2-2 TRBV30 TGTGCCTGGCGCCGGGTGGACGGGGAGCTGTTTTTT CAWRRVDGELFF
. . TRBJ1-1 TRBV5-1 TGCGCCAGCAGCTTTACGCAGGGACGCACTGAAGCTTTCTTT CASSFTQGRTEAFF
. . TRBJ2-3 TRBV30 TGTGCCTGGAGTGTATTGGAGACTCGCGTAGGACACCCCCCCCCAGATACGCAGTATTTT CAWSVLETRVGHPPPDTQYF
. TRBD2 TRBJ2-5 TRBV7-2 TGTGCCAGCAGCCCAGGAAGGAGCGGGGGGGCGGAGACCCAGTACTTC CASSPGRSGGAETQYF
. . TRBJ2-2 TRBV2 TGTGCCAGCAGTGGCCCGGCAGTCGGGGAGCTGTTTTTT CASSGPAVGELFF
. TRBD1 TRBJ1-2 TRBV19 TGTGCCAGCGAGGCAGGGGGCGAATATGGCTACACCTTC CASEAGGEYGYTF
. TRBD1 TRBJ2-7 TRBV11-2 TGTGCCAGCAGCTACAGGACAGGGCCCTCCTACGAGCAGTACTTC CASSYRTGPSYEQYF
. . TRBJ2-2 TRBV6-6 TGTGCCAGCAGTTACTCGGATCACAACACCGGGGAGCTGTTTTTT CASSYSDHNTGELFF
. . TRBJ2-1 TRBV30 TGTGCCTGGAGCCAGCGGAGCTCCTACAATGAGCAGTTCTTC CAWSQRSSYNEQFF
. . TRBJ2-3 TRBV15 TGTGCCACCAGCAGAGTGGGGGAGGAGGATGTGGGTACGCAGTATTTT CATSRVGEEDVGTQYF
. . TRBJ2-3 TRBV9 TGTGCCAGCAGCATCGGGGGTACAGATACGCAGTATTTT CASSIGGTDTQYF
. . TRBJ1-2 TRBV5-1 TGCGCCAGCAGGGGTGAGAATAACTATGGCTACACCTTC CASRGENNYGYTF
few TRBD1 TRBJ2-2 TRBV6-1 TGTGCCAGCAGTGCGTCTCCGGGACAGGGAGAGAACACCGGGGAGCTGTTTTTT CASSASPGQGENTGELFF
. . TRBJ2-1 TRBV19 TGTGCCACCCGGACTTCCTACAATGAGCAGTTCTTC CATRTSYNEQFF
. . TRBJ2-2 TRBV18 TGTGCCAGCTCACCAGCGGGCTTGCCAAACACCGGGGAGCTGTTTTTT CASSPAGLPNTGELFF
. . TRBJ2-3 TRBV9 TGTGCCAGCAGCGCTAACAGAGATACGCAGTATTTT CASSANRDTQYF
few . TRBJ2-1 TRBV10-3 TGTGCCATCAGTGACCCAAAAACAGGGCGGAACTACAATGAGCAGTTCTTC CAISDPKTGRNYNEQFF
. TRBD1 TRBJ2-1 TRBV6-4 TGTGCCAGCAGTCCCCTTGGGCAGGGGGCCTACAATGAGCAGTTCTTC CASSPLGQGAYNEQFF
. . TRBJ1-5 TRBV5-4 TGTGCCAGCAGCCAAGAGAACAGATACAATCAGCCCCAGCATTTT CASSQENRYNQPQHF
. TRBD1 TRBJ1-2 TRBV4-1 TGCGCCAGCAGCCAACCTCGGACAGGGGGGAACTATGGCTACACCTTC CASSQPRTGGNYGYTF
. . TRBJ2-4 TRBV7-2 TGTGCCAGCAGCTTAGTCCCGACTAGAAATGGGGCCATTCAGTACTTC CASSLVPTRNGAIQYF
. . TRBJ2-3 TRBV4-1 TGCGCCAGCAGCCAAGGACTAGAATTGGGGGATACGCAGTATTTT CASSQGLELGDTQYF
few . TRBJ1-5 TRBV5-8 TGTGCCAGCAGCTCGCCGTGGGGGGGGGCCTCTAGCAATCAGCCCCAGCATTTT CASSSPWGGASSNQPQHF
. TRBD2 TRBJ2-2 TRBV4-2 TGTGCCAGCAGCCGGACTAGCGGGGGTTCGAACCGGGAGCTGTTTTTT CASSRTSGGSNRELFF
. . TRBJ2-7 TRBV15 TGTGCCACCAGCAGAGGGGAGCTTCCCTACGAGCAGTACTTC CATSRGELPYEQYF
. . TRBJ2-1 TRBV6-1 TGTGCCAGCACCACGAGGCAGGGTCCGGATGAGCAGTTCTTC CASTTRQGPDEQFF